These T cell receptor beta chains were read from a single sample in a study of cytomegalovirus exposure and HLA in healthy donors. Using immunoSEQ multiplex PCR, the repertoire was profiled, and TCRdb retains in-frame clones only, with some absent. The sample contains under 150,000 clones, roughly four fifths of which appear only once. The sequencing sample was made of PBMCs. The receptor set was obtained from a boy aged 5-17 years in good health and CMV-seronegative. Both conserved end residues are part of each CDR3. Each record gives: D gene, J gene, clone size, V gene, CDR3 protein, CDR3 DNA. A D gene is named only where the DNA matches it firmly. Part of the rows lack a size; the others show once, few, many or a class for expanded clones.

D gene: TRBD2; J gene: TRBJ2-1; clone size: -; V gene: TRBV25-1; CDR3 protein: CASSPGLEDDSEQFF; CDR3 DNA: TGTGCCAGCTCACCGGGACTAGAAGATGATAGTGAGCAGTTCTTC
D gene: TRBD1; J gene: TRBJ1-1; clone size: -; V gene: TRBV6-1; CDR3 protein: CASSRGQGITEAFF; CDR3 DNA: TGTGCCAGCAGTCGGGGACAGGGGATCACTGAAGCTTTCTTT
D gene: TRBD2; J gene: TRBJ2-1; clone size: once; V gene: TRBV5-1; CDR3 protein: CASSLAGAAYNEQFF; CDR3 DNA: TGCGCCAGCAGCTTAGCGGGAGCAGCCTACAATGAGCAGTTCTTC
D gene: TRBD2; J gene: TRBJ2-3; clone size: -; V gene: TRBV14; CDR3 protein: CASSQYSGRTDTQYF; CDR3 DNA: TGTGCCAGCAGCCAATATAGCGGGAGAACAGATACGCAGTATTTT
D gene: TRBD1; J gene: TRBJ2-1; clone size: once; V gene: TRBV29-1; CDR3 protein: CSGGTGGNNEQFF; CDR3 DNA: TGCAGCGGGGGGACAGGGGGGAACAATGAGCAGTTCTTC
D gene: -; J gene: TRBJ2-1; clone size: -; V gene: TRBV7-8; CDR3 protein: CASSLIATGEQFF; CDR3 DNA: TGTGCCAGCAGCTTAATAGCAACGGGTGAGCAGTTCTTC
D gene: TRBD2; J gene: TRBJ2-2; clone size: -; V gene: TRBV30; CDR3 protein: CAWSVEVAGVIGELFF; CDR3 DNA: TGTGCCTGGAGTGTTGAGGTAGCGGGAGTTATCGGGGAGCTGTTTTTT
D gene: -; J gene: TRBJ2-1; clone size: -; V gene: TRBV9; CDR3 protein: CASSYSTGTGNEQFF; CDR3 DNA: TGTGCCAGCAGCTATTCCACCGGGACTGGGAATGAGCAGTTCTTC
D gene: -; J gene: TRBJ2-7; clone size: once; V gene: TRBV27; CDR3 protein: CATKGMAAGGYEQYF; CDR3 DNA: TGTGCCACCAAGGGCATGGCAGCGGGCGGCTACGAGCAGTACTTC
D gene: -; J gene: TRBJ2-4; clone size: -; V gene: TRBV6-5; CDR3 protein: CASRSPGGLNIQYF; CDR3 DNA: TGTGCCAGCAGGTCCCCAGGAGGGCTAAACATTCAGTACTTC
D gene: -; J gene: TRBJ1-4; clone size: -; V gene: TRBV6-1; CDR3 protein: CAISMDGSGGKLFF; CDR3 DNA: TGTGCCATTTCAATGGACGGCTCCGGAGGAAAACTGTTTTTT
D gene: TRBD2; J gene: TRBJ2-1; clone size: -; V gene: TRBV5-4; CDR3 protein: CASSTTSGRAYNEQFF; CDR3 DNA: TGTGCCAGCAGCACAACTAGCGGGAGGGCCTACAATGAGCAGTTCTTC
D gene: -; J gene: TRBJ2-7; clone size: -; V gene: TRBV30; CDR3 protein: CAWRHGRSLDEQYF; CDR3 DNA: TGTGCCTGGAGGCACGGGAGAAGCTTGGACGAGCAGTACTTC
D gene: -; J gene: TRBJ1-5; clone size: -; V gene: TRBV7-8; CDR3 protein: CASSLLSGGQPQHF; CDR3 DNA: TGTGCCAGCAGCTTACTAAGCGGAGGGCAGCCCCAGCATTTT
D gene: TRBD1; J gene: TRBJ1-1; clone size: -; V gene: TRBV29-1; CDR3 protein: CSAEGQGGLNTEAFF; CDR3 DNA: TGCAGCGCCGAGGGACAGGGAGGATTGAACACTGAAGCTTTCTTT
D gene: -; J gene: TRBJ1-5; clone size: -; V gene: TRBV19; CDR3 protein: CASSMTPGALNQPQHF; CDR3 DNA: TGTGCCAGTAGTATGACCCCAGGGGCTTTGAATCAGCCCCAGCATTTT
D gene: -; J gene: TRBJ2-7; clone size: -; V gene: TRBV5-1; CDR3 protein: CASSALPDFGEQYF; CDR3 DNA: TGCGCCAGCAGCGCCCTCCCGGACTTCGGAGAGCAGTACTTC
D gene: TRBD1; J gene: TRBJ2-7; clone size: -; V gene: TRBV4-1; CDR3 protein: CASSQVGGQGGPYEQYF; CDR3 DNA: TGCGCCAGCAGCCAAGTAGGGGGACAGGGGGGCCCCTACGAGCAGTACTTC
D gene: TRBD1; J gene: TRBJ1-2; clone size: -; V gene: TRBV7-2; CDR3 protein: CASSPGTGVGGYTF; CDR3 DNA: TGTGCCAGCAGCCCCGGGACAGGGGTGGGCGGCTACACCTTC
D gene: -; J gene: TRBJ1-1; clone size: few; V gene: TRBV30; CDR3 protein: CAWSVVSTEAFF; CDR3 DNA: TGTGCCTGGAGTGTGGTTAGCACTGAAGCTTTCTTT
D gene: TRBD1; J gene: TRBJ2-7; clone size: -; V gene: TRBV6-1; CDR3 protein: CASDFGTASYEQYF; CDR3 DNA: TGTGCCAGTGACTTCGGGACAGCCTCCTACGAGCAGTACTTC
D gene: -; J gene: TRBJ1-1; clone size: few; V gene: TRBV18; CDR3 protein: CASSLGNLNTEAFF; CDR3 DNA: TGTGCCAGCTCACTCGGGAACCTGAACACTGAAGCTTTCTTT
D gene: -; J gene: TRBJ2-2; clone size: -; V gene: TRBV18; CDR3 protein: CASSPNGIDTGELFF; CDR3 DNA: TGTGCCAGCTCACCCAACGGGATAGATACCGGGGAGCTGTTTTTT
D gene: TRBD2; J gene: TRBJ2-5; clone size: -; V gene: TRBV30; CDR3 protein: CAWSEGLGRQYF; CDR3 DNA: TGTGCCTGGAGTGAGGGACTAGGGCGTCAGTACTTC
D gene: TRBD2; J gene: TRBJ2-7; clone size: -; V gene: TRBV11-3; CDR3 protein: CASSLSGTYEQYF; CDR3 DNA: TGTGCCAGCAGCTTAAGCGGGACTTACGAGCAGTACTTC
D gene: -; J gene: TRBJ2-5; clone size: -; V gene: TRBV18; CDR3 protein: CASRENRGGETQYF; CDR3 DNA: TGTGCCAGCCGGGAGAACAGGGGAGGCGAGACCCAGTACTTC
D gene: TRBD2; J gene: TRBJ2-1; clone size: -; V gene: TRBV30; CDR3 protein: CAWSVPLASGRAEQFF; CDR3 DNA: TGTGCCTGGAGTGTGCCCCTGGCTAGCGGGAGGGCCGAGCAGTTCTTC
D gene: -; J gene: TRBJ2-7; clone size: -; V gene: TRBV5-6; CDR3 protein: CASSLTAYEQYF; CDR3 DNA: TGTGCCAGCAGCTTGACAGCCTACGAGCAGTACTTC
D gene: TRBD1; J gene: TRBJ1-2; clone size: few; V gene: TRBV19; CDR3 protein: CASSLQGNYGYTF; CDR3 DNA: TGTGCCAGTAGTCTACAGGGGAACTATGGCTACACCTTC
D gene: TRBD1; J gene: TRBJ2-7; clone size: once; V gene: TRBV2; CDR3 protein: CASREGTGSSYEQYF; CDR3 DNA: TGTGCCAGCAGGGAAGGGACAGGGAGCTCCTACGAGCAGTACTTC
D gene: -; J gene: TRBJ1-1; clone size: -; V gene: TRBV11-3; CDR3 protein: CASSQGHLNTEAFF; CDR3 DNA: TGTGCCAGCAGCCAGGGACACCTAAACACTGAAGCTTTCTTT
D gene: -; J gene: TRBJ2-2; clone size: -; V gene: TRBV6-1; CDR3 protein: CAGGGKNTGELFF; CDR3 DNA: TGTGCGGGAGGCGGTAAGAACACCGGGGAGCTGTTTTTT
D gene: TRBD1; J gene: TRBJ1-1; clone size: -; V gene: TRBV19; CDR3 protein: CASSNRGTTEAFF; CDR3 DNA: TGTGCCAGTAGTAACAGGGGTACCACTGAAGCTTTCTTT
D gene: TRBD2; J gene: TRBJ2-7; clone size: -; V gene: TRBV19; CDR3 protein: CASRLAGTNEQYF; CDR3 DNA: TGTGCCAGTCGACTAGCTGGGACCAACGAGCAGTACTTC
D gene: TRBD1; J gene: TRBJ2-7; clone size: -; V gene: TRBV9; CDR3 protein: CASSPGGLDEQYF; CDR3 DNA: TGTGCCAGCAGTCCAGGGGGCTTAGACGAGCAGTACTTC
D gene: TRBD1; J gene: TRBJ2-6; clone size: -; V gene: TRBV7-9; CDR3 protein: CASSRLGDRVFSGANVLTF; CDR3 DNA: TGTGCCAGCAGTCGTCTTGGGGACAGGGTATTCTCTGGGGCCAACGTCCTGACTTTC
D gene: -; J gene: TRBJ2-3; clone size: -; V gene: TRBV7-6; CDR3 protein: CASSLAGGTDTQYF; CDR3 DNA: TGTGCCAGCAGCTTAGCGGGAGGAACAGATACGCAGTATTTT
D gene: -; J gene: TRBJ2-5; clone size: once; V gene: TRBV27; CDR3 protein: CASSLGSSQETQYF; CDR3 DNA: TGTGCCAGCAGTTTGGGGAGTTCCCAAGAGACCCAGTACTTC
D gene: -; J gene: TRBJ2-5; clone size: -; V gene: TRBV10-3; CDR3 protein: CAISGGQQETQYF; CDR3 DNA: TGTGCCATCAGCGGGGGACAGCAAGAGACCCAGTACTTC
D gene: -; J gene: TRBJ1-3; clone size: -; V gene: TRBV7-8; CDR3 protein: CASSLGGRVLYF; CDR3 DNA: TGTGCCAGCAGCTTAGGGGGGCGGGTCTTGTATTTT
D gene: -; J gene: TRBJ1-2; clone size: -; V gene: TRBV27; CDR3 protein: CASSLSANYGYTF; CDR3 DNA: TGTGCCAGCAGTTTATCGGCCAACTATGGCTACACCTTC
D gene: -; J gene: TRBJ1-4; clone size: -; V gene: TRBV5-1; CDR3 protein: CASSLGGANEKLFF; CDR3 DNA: TGCGCCAGCAGCCTAGGGGGGGCTAATGAAAAACTGTTTTTT
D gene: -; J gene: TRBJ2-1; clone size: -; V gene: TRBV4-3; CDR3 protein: CASSQDVSDGPREYEQFF; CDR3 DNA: TGCGCCAGCAGCCAAGATGTCAGCGACGGGCCCCGGGAGTATGAGCAGTTCTTC
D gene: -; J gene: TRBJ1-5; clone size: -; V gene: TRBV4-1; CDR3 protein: CASSQVGGPQPQHF; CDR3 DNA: TGCGCCAGCAGCCAAGTCGGGGGGCCTCAGCCCCAGCATTTT
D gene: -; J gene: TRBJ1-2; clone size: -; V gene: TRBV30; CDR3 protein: CAWSVLGTPYAYGYTF; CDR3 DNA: TGTGCCTGGAGTGTACTTGGGACACCGTACGCCTATGGCTACACCTTC
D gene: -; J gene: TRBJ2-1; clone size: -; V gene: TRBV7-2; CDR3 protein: CASSLARASREQFF; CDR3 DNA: TGTGCCAGCAGCTTAGCGCGGGCTAGCAGGGAGCAGTTCTTC
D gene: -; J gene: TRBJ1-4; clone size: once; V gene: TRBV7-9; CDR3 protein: CASSLRGGEDEKLFF; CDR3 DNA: TGTGCCAGCAGCTTAAGGGGGGGCGAGGATGAAAAACTGTTTTTT
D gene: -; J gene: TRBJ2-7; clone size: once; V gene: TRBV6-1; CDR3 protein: CASSEAPRRGTDEQYF; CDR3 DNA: TGTGCCAGCAGTGAAGCCCCGCGAAGGGGCACTGACGAGCAGTACTTC
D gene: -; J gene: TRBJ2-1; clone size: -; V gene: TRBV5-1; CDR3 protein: CASSTEWSGRVLNEQFF; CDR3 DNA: TGCGCCAGCAGCACCGAATGGAGCGGGCGGGTGCTCAATGAGCAGTTCTTC
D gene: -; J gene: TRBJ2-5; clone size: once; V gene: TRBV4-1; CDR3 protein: CASSQEGLAETQYF; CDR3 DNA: TGCGCCAGCAGCCAAGAAGGGCTAGCAGAGACCCAGTACTTC
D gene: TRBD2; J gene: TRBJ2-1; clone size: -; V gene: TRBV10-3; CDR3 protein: CAISEFGPSGDNEQFF; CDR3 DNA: TGTGCCATCAGTGAGTTTGGTCCTAGCGGGGACAATGAGCAGTTCTTC
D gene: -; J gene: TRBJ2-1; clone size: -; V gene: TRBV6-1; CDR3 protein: CASSTGNNEQFF; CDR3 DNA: TGTGCCAGCAGTACAGGGAACAATGAGCAGTTCTTC
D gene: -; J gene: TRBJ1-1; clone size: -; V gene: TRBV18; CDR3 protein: CASSPGRNTEAFF; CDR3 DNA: TGTGCCAGCTCACCGGGGAGGAACACTGAAGCTTTCTTT
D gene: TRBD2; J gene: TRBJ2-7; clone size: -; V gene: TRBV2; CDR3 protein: CASNGLAGGTYEQYF; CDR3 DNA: TGTGCCAGCAACGGCCTAGCGGGAGGCACCTACGAGCAGTACTTC
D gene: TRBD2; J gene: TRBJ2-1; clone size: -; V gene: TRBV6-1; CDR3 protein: CASSEAYAGGPRNEQFF; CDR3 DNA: TGTGCCAGCAGTGAAGCGTATGCGGGAGGGCCTCGAAATGAGCAGTTCTTC
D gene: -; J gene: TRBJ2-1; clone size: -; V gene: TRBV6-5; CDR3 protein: CASSYPPGVEQFF; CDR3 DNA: TGTGCCAGCAGTTACCCCCCTGGAGTTGAGCAGTTCTTC